This T cell receptor (beta chain) was documented in a study of early T cells in non-severe SARS-CoV-2 infection. The wider study: The study sequenced bulk RNA from unsorted whole blood, with chains unpaired.

There are many counts of this clonotype. The antigen remains undetermined. Overall study results and limits: A preference for anti-spike CD8 responses marked VDJdb matching, which missed private and CD4 specificities.

Germline CDR1 is DFQATT and CDR2 is SNEGSKA (reference sequence). The CDR3 is 14 amino acids. V lost 8 bases to trimming and J lost 1 base, with 16 bases between them. Individually, cDNA molecules had unique molecular identifiers attached to them. TCRdb re-called the 5' RACE reads through MiXCR, storing one row per CDR3 protein. The sample lists under 25,000 distinct CDR3 sequences, less than 5% occurring once. The sequencing input was whole blood. The chain recombines TRBV20-1 with TRBJ2-3, with D possibly TRBD2 on 7 matching bases. This TCR was sampled from an adult who was a healthcare worker with PCR-confirmed SARS-CoV-2 infection or an uninfected control (not recorded which). CDR3 bases: TGCAGTTCCCTTTGGGAGGGGGGCACAGATACGCAGTATTTT. Its translation: CSSLWEGGTDTQYF.